This is a list of T cell receptor beta chains from one sample in a study of blood T cell repertoires in COVID-19. Profiling relied on immunoSEQ multiplex PCR, and the TCRdb table lists in-frame clones only, not all of them. The table records hundreds of thousands of clones, around 90% of them present only once. The specimen sequenced was PBMCs or T cells enriched from blood (not recorded which). These receptors all stem from a woman aged 50 to 60 who had recovered from COVID-19. Both conserved end residues are part of each CDR3. D genes are given only for firm matches. A clone size is listed for some rows: how often the clone was seen (once, few, many), or a class if it is expanded.

-	TRBV18	-	TRBJ2-7	CASSYRSAYEQYF	TGTGCCAGCTCCTACAGGTCCGCCTACGAGCAGTACTTC
TRBD1	TRBV19	-	TRBJ1-2	CASSIQGAFGYTF	TGTGCCAGTAGTATACAGGGGGCGTTTGGCTACACCTTC
-	TRBV27	-	TRBJ2-7	CASSRTPGLLYYEQYF	TGTGCCAGCAGTCGAACTCCAGGGCTACTCTACTACGAGCAGTACTTC
TRBD1	TRBV5-6	-	TRBJ2-7	CASSWWTGDEQYF	TGTGCCAGCAGCTGGTGGACAGGGGACGAGCAGTACTTC
TRBD1	TRBV7-2	-	TRBJ2-7	CASSSTGGLTWEQYF	TGTGCCAGCAGCTCTACAGGGGGCCTGACCTGGGAGCAGTACTTC
-	TRBV5-1	-	TRBJ2-6	CASSLDGRAASGANVLTF	TGCGCCAGCAGCTTGGACGGCAGGGCTGCCTCTGGGGCCAACGTCCTGACTTTC
-	TRBV5-1	-	TRBJ2-1	CASSPGQGPNEQFF	TGCGCCAGCAGCCCGGGGCAGGGGCCGAATGAGCAGTTCTTC
TRBD2	TRBV12-3/TRBV12-4	-	TRBJ2-1	CASRTTGGGEQFF	TGTGCCAGCAGAACAACAGGCGGGGGTGAGCAGTTCTTC
-	TRBV28	-	TRBJ1-2	CASNSGGRVYGYTF	TGTGCCAGCAACTCCGGGGGGAGGGTTTATGGCTACACCTTC
TRBD2	TRBV7-8	-	TRBJ2-1	CASSPSSGSSYNEQFF	TGTGCCAGCAGCCCCTCTAGCGGGAGCTCCTACAATGAGCAGTTCTTC
-	TRBV7-2	-	TRBJ2-1	CASSLVAGVGNEQFF	TGTGCCAGCAGCTTAGTTGCAGGGGTAGGGAATGAGCAGTTCTTC
-	TRBV11-2	-	TRBJ2-1	CASSLPQESREQFF	TGTGCCAGCAGCTTACCACAGGAGTCCCGTGAGCAGTTCTTC
TRBD1	TRBV7-8	-	TRBJ1-6	CASSLVDRDEYSPLHF	TGTGCCAGCAGCTTAGTGGACAGGGATGAGTATTCACCCCTCCACTTT
-	TRBV5-8	-	TRBJ1-4	CASSLQGAFNEKLFF	TGTGCCAGCAGCTTACAAGGGGCGTTTAATGAAAAACTGTTTTTT
TRBD2	TRBV14	-	TRBJ2-7	CASSRMGLAPYEQYF	TGTGCCAGCAGCCGGATGGGACTAGCCCCCTACGAGCAGTACTTC
TRBD1	TRBV19	-	TRBJ1-1	CASSIGGTGGTEAFF	TGTGCCAGTAGTATAGGGGGGACAGGGGGAACTGAAGCTTTCTTT
TRBD2	TRBV2	-	TRBJ2-5	CASRPGTSGETQYF	TGTGCCAGCAGGCCCGGTACTAGCGGAGAGACCCAGTACTTC
TRBD1	TRBV2	few	TRBJ2-1	CASKEGTGDYNEQFF	TGTGCCAGCAAAGAAGGGACAGGCGACTACAATGAGCAGTTCTTC
-	TRBV6-9	-	TRBJ2-1	CASSSPWSVCSYNEQFF	TGTGCCAGCAGTAGTCCATGGAGCGTCTGCTCCTACAATGAGCAGTTCTTC